The sequence of this T cell receptor (beta chain) was determined in a study of T-cell reconstitution after alpha-beta-depleted transplantation in children. Library preparation (for TCRbeta) was performed with unique molecular identifiers. TCRdb passed the PCR reads through MiXCR, listing each CDR3 protein once. This sample has fewer than 550,000 distinct CDR3 sequences, with approximately 10% found just once. V shed 5 bases, J shed 4 bases, and the junction held 7 bases outside the gene matches. The CDR3 is 15 amino acids. The V gene's germline CDR1 is SGHRS and CDR2 YFSETQ. Notes on the study in general: Counts and diversity of T cells one year after transplant came mostly from newly produced T cells. Expanded graft clones numbering several hundred reportedly gave rise to alpha-beta T cells about two months after transplant.

This clonotype has at least ten counts. As yet, its antigen is unknown. The sample consisted of PBMCs, taken before TCRalphabeta/CD19-depleted stem cell transplant. J is TRBJ2-1 and V is TRBV5-1; TRBD2 aligns across 9 bases. The source of this sequence is a child aged 2 to 10 with inherited bone marrow failure, due to receive a stem cell transplant. The DNA for the CDR3 is TGCGCCAGCAGTCCCGCTAGCGGGGCATACAATGAGCAGTTCTTC. Amino acid sequence: CASSPASGAYNEQFF. Together with reference TRBV5-1 and TRBJ2-1, the CDR3 gives the full variable domain: KAGVTQTPRYLIKTRGQQVTLSCSPISGHRSVSWYQQTPGQGLQFLFEYFSETQRNKGNFPGRFSGRQFSNSRSEMNVSTLELGDSALYLCASSPASGAYNEQFFGPGTRLTVL.